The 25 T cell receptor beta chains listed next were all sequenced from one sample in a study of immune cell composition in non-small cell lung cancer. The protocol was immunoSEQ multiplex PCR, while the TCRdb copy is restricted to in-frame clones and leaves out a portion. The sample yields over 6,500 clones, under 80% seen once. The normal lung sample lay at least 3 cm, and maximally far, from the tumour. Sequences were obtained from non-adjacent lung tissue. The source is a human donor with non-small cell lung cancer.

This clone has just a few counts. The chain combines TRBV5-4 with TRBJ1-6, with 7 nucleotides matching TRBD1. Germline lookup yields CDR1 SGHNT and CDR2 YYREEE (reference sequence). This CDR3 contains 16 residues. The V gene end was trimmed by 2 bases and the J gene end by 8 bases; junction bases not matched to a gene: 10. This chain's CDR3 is CASSFNRQGVDSPLHF. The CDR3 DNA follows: TGTGCCAGCAGCTTCAATAGACAGGGTGTGGATTCACCCCTCCACTTT. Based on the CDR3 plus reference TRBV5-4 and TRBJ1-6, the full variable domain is ETGVTQSPTHLIKTRGQQVTLRCSSQSGHNTVSWYQQALGQGPQFIFQYYREEENGRGNFPPRFSGLQFPNYSSELNVNALELDDSALYLCASSFNRQGVDSPLHFGNGTRLTVT.

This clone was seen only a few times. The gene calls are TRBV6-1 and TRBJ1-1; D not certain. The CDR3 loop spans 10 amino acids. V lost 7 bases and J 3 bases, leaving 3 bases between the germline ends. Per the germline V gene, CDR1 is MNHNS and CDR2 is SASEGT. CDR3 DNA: TGTGCCAGCACCTACACTGAAGCTTTCTTT. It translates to CASTYTEAFF.

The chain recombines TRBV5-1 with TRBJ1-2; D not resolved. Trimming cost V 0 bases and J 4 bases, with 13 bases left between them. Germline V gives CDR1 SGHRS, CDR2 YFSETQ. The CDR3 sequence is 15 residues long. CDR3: CASSLDGVGGYGYTF. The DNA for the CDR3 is TGCGCCAGCAGCTTGGACGGGGTGGGAGGCTATGGCTACACCTTC.

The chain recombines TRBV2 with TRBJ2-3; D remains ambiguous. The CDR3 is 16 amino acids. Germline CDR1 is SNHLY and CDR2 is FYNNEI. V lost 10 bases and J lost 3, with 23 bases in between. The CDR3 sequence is CATKTQRLSRTDTQYF. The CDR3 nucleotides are TGTGCCACCAAGACCCAGAGACTTTCCCGGACAGATACGCAGTATTTT.

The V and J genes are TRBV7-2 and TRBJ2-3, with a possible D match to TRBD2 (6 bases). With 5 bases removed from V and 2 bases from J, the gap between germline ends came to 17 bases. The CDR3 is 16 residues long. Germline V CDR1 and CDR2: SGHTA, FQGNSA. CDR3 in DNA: TGTGCCAGCAGCCTTCTTGGCGGGACCAACACAGATACGCAGTATTTT. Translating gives CASSLLGGTNTDTQYF.

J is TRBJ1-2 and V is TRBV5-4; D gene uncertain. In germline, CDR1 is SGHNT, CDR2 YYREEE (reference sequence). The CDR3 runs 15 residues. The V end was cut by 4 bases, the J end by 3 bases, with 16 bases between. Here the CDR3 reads CASSPSRTSYYGYTF. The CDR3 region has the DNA TGTGCCAGCAGCCCGTCGCGGACTTCTTACTATGGCTACACCTTC.

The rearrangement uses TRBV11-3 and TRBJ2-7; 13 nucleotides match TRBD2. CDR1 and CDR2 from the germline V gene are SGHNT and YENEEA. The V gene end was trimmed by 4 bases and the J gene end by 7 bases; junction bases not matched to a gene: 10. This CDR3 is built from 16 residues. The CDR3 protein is CASSSQGTSGDREQYF. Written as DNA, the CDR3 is TGTGCCAGCAGCTCACAAGGGACTAGCGGGGATAGGGAGCAGTACTTC.

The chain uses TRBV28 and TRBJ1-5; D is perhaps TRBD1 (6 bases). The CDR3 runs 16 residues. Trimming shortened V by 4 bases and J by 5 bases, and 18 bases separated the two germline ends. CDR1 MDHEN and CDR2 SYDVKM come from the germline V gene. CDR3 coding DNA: TGTGCCAGCAGTTCTATCGACAAAGGGGGATATCAGCCCCAGCATTTT. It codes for CASSSIDKGGYQPQHF.

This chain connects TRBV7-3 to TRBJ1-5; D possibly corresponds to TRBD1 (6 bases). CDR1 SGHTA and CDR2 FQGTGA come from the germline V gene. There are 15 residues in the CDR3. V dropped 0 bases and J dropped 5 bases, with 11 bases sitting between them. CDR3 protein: CASSLTLHRDQPQHF. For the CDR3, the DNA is TGTGCCAGCAGCTTAACGTTACACAGGGATCAGCCCCAGCATTTT.

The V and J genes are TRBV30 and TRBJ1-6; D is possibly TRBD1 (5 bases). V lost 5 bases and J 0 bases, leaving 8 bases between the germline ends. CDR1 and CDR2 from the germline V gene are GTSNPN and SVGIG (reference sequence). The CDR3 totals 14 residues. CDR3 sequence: CAWGRDSYNSPLHF. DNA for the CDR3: TGTGCCTGGGGCAGGGACTCCTATAATTCACCCCTCCACTTT.

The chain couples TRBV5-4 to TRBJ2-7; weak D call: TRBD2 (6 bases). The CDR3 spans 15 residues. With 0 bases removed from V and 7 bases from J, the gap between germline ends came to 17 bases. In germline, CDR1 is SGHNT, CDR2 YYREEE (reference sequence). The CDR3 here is CASSLGTGAREEQYF. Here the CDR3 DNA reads TGTGCCAGCAGCTTGGGGACTGGGGCCCGGGAGGAGCAGTACTTC.

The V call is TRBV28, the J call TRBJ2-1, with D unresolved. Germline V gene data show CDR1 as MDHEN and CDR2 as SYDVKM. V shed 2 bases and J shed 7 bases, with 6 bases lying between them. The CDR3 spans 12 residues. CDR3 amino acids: CASSLAWNEQFF. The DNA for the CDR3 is TGTGCCAGCAGTTTAGCGTGGAATGAGCAGTTCTTC.

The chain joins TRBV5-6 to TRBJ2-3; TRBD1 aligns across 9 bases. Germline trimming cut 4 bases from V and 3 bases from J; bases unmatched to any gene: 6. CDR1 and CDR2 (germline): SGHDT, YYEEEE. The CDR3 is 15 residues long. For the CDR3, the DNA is TGTGCCAGCAGCCGGGAGGACAGGGGAACAGATACGCAGTATTTT. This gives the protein CASSREDRGTDTQYF. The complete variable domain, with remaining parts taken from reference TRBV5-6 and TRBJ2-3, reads DAGVTQSPTHLIKTRGQQVTLRCSPKSGHDTVSWYQQALGQGPQFIFQYYEEEERQRGNFPDRFSGHQFPNYSSELNVNALLLGDSALYLCASSREDRGTDTQYFGPGTRLTVL.

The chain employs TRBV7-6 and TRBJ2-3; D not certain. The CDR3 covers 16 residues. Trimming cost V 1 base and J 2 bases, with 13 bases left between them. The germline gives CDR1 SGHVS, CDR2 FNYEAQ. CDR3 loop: CASSLGAGGDTDTQYF. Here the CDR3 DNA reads TGTGCCAGCAGCTTAGGCGCCGGCGGAGACACAGATACGCAGTATTTT.

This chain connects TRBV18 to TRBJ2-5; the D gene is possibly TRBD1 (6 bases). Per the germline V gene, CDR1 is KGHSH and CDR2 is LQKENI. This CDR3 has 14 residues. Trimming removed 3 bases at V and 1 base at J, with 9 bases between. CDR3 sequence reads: CASSPRTAQETQYF. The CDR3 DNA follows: TGTGCCAGCTCACCCCGGACAGCCCAAGAGACCCAGTACTTC.

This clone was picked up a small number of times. The CDR3 coding sequence is TGTGCCAGCAGTGAACCCCGCGGAGCGGAGCAACAAGAGACCCAGTACTTC. Protein: CASSEPRGAEQQETQYF. The genes are TRBV6-4 and TRBJ2-5, with D possibly TRBD2 on 5 matching bases. Trimming left V 3 bases short and J 2 bases short, with 19 bases between. The CDR3 length is 17 residues. CDR1 MRHNA and CDR2 SNTAGT come from the germline V gene.

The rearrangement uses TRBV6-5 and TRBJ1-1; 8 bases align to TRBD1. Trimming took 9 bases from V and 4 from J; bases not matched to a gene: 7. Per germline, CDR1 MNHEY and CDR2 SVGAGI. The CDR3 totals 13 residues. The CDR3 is CASQGARSTEAFF. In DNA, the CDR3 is TGTGCCAGTCAGGGGGCGAGGAGCACTGAAGCTTTCTTT.

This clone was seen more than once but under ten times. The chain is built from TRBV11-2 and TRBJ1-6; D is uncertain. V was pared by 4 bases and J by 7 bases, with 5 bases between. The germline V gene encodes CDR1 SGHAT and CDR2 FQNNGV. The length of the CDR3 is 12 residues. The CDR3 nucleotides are TGTGCCAGCAGCTCTCTGAATTCACCCCTCCACTTT. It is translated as CASSSLNSPLHF.

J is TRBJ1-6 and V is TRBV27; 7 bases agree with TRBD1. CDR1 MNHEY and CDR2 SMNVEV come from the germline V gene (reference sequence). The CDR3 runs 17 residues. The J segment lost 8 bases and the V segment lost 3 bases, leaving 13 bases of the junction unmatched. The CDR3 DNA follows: TGTGCCAGCAGTTTTACAGTCGACAGGGAAGGTCATTCACCCCTCCACTTT. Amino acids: CASSFTVDREGHSPLHF.

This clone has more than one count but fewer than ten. CDR3 region: CASSQRAEGVLGYTF. The CDR3 coding sequence is TGTGCCAGCAGCCAGAGAGCCGAAGGGGTCTTAGGCTACACCTTC. V gene TRBV14 combines with J gene TRBJ1-2, with D tentatively TRBD1 (5 bases). Germline V gene lookup returns CDR1 SGHDN and CDR2 FVKESK. This CDR3 contains 15 residues. Deletions cut 3 bases from V and 8 bases from J, with 19 bases between.

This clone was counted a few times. The CDR3 DNA reads as TGCGCCAGCAGTGAGGCCGGGACTAGCGACATTCAGTACTTC. Translation gives CASSEAGTSDIQYF. The rearrangement links TRBV10-1 to TRBJ2-4; 10 bases are shared with TRBD2. The V gene end was trimmed by 2 bases and the J gene end by 8 bases; junction bases not matched to a gene: 3. The CDR3 consists of 14 residues. Germline V lookup: CDR1 WNHNN, CDR2 SYGVQD (reference sequence).

In nucleotides, the CDR3 is TGTGCCAGCAGTCACAGGGGCTCCAATGAAAAACTGTTTTTT. Encoded protein: CASSHRGSNEKLFF. The chain recombines TRBV27 with TRBJ1-4, with 7 bases matching TRBD1. Germline CDR1 is MNHEY and CDR2 is SMNVEV (reference sequence). This CDR3 region has 14 residues. J gave up 5 bases and V 5 bases, and 5 bases lay outside the gene matches.

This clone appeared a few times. CDR3 DNA: TGTGCCAGCAGTTTTACCGGTCATAGTCAGCCCCAGCATTTT. Its protein is CASSFTGHSQPQHF. This sequence joins TRBV6-5 and TRBJ1-5, with D unclear. The germline V and J ends were trimmed by 4 bases and 6 bases, with 13 bases remaining between them. Germline assignment: CDR1 MNHEY and CDR2 SVGAGI. This CDR3 is 14 amino acids long.

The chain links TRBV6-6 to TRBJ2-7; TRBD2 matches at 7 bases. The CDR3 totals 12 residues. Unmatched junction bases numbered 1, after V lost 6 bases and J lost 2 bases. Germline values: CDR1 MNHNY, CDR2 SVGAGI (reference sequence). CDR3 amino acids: CASRGGTYEQYF. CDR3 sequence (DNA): TGTGCCAGCAGGGGAGGGACCTACGAGCAGTACTTC.

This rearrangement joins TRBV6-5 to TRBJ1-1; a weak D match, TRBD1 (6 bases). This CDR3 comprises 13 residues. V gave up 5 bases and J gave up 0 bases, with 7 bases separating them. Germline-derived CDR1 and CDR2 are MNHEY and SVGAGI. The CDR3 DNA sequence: TGTGCCAGCAGTGACAGGATGAACACTGAAGCTTTCTTT. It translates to CASSDRMNTEAFF.